This T cell receptor (beta chain) was documented in a study of OX40 agonist ivuxolimab in advanced cancers. Assay: immunoSEQ multiplex PCR; the TCRdb copy retains only in-frame clones and omits some. Of roughly 79,000 clones in the sample, under 85% were seen once. Between the trimmed V and J ends, which lost 0 bases and 2 bases, there was a span of 10 bases. The CDR3 runs to 15 residues. CDR1 and CDR2 (germline): SGDLS, YYNGEE. Sequences were derived from CD4+ or CD8+ T cells sorted from blood, sampled in a trial of the OX40 agonist ivuxolimab. The genes are TRBV9 and TRBJ2-3; D remains unclear. The clonotype comes from an adult with an advanced solid tumor such as melanoma, head and neck, liver or kidney cancer. The CDR3 sequence: CASSVGPGLTDTQYF. CDR3 sequence (DNA): TGTGCCAGCAGCGTAGGCCCGGGTCTCACAGATACGCAGTATTTT.